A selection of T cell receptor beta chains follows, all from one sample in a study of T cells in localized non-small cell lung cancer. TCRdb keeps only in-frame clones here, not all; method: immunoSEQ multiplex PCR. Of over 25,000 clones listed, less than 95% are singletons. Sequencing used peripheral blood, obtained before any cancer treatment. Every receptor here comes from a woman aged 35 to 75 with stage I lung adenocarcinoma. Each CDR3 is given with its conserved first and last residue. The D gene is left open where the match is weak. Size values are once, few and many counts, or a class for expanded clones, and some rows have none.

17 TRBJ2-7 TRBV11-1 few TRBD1 CASSPRFEGAMKNEQYF TGTGCCAGCAGCCCTCGCTTCGAGGGGGCTATGAAGAACGAGCAGTACTTC
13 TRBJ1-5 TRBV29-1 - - CSVQQGSGQPQHF TGCAGCGTTCAGCAGGGTTCGGGTCAGCCCCAGCATTTT
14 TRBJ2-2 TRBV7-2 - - CASSVGGYTGELFF TGTGCCAGCAGCGTAGGGGGTTACACCGGGGAGCTGTTTTTT
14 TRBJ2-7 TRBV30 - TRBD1 CAWTRDRSSYEQYF TGTGCCTGGACCCGGGACAGGAGCTCCTACGAGCAGTACTTC
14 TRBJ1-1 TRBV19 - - CASSIYRTGGEAFF TGTGCCAGTAGTATATATCGGACCGGGGGGGAAGCTTTCTTT
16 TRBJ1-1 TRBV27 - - CASSFARGGPYTEAFF TGTGCCAGCAGTTTTGCCCGAGGGGGGCCGTATACTGAAGCTTTCTTT
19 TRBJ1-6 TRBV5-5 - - CASSLFPPPTVTYNSPLHF TGTGCCAGCAGCTTGTTCCCCCCCCCAACCGTCACCTATAATTCACCCCTCCACTTT
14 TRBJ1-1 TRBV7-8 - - CASSLRRGESFAFF TGTGCCAGCAGCTTACGAAGAGGGGAGTCTTTCGCTTTCTTT
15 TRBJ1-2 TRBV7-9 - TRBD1 CASSPPGQEMYGYTF TGTGCCAGCAGCCCCCCGGGACAGGAAATGTATGGCTACACCTTC
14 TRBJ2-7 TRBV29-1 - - CSVVGGVSSYEQYF TGCAGCGTTGTGGGGGGCGTAAGCTCCTACGAGCAGTACTTC
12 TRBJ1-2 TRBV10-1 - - CASSDTDYGYTF TGCGCCAGCAGTGACACGGACTATGGCTACACCTTC
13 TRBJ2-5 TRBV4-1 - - CASSQGYLETQYF TGCGCCAGCAGCCAAGGATACCTTGAGACCCAGTACTTC
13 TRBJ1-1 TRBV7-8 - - CATRQRVNTEAFF TGTGCCACCAGACAGAGAGTGAACACTGAAGCTTTCTTT
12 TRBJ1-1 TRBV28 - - CASRDGNTEAFF TGTGCCAGCCGAGATGGGAACACTGAAGCTTTCTTT
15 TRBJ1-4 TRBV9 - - CASSVGGAVNEKLFF TGTGCCAGCAGCGTAGGGGGCGCAGTTAATGAAAAACTGTTTTTT
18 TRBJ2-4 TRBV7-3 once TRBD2 CASSLPSGRVRAKNIQYF TGTGCCAGCAGCCTCCCTAGCGGGAGGGTTAGGGCCAAAAACATTCAGTACTTC
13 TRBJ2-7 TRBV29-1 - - CSVLTFKGYEQYF TGCAGCGTTTTAACGTTTAAGGGCTACGAGCAGTACTTC
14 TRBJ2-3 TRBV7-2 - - CASSSGVLPDTQYF TGTGCCAGCAGCTCCGGGGTGCTCCCGGATACGCAGTATTTT
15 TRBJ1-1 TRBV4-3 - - CASRVNGVLNTEAFF TGCGCCAGCAGAGTCAATGGAGTTCTGAACACTGAAGCTTTCTTT
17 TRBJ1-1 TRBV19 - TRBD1 CASSDTGTGVLGTEAFF TGTGCCAGTAGTGACACCGGGACAGGGGTCTTGGGCACTGAAGCTTTCTTT
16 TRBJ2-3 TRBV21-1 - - CASSKLSDLRTDTQYF TGTGCCAGCAGCAAGCTTAGTGATCTTCGGACAGATACGCAGTATTTT
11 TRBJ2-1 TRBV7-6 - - CASSSGGEQFF TGTGCCAGCAGCTCCGGGGGCGAGCAGTTCTTC
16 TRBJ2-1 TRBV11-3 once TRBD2 CASSLVGSGRINEQFF TGTGCCAGCAGCTTAGTGGGTAGCGGGAGGATAAATGAGCAGTTCTTC
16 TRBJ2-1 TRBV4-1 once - CASSQDLRPSYNEQFF TGCGCCAGCAGCCAAGATCTCAGGCCGTCCTACAATGAGCAGTTCTTC
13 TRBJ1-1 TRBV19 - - CASSIRTNTEAFF TGTGCCAGTAGTATAAGAACAAACACTGAAGCTTTCTTT
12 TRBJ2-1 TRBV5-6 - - CASSSLRNEQFF TGTGCCAGCAGCTCCCTTCGCAATGAGCAGTTCTTC
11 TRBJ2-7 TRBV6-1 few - CASGLAYEQYF TGTGCCAGCGGATTAGCCTACGAGCAGTACTTC
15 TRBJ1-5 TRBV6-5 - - CASKPASTGNQPQHF TGTGCCAGCAAACCCGCCTCTACAGGGAATCAGCCCCAGCATTTT
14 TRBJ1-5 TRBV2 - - CASSGQSNNQPQHF TGTGCCAGCAGCGGACAGAGCAACAATCAGCCCCAGCATTTT
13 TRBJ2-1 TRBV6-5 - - CASSPPTSGEQFF TGTGCCAGCAGCCCCCCGACTAGTGGTGAGCAGTTCTTC
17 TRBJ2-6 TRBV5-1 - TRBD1 CASRLGQGGPGANVLTF TGCGCCAGCAGGCTCGGACAGGGTGGCCCTGGGGCCAACGTCCTGACTTTC
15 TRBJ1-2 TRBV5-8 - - CASGLYGYSNYGYTF TGTGCCAGCGGCCTCTACGGATACTCGAACTATGGCTACACCTTC
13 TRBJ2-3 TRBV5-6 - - CASSPEGGDTQYF TGTGCCAGCAGCCCTGAGGGGGGGGATACGCAGTATTTT
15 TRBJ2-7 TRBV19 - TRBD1 CASSNRDRPAYEQYF TGTGCCAGTAGTAACCGGGACAGGCCCGCCTACGAGCAGTACTTC
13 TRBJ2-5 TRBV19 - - CASRGLGQETQYF TGTGCCAGTAGAGGGCTAGGCCAAGAGACCCAGTACTTC
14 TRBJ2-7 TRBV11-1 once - CASSSPRAGMEQYF TGTGCCAGCAGCTCCCCCCGGGCGGGGATGGAGCAGTACTTC
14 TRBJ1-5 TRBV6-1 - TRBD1 CASRAGGSPQPQHF TGTGCCAGCAGGGCAGGGGGGTCCCCTCAGCCCCAGCATTTT
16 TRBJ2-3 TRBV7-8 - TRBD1 CASSLELGQGSGTQYF TGTGCCAGCAGCTTAGAATTGGGACAGGGCTCCGGTACGCAGTATTTT
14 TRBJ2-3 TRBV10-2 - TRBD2 CASTLAGSTDTQYF TGCGCCAGCACACTAGCGGGTAGCACAGATACGCAGTATTTT
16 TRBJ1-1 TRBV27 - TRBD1 CASNIGQGAMNTEAFF TGTGCCAGCAATATAGGACAGGGGGCCATGAACACTGAAGCTTTCTTT
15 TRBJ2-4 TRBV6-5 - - CASSSSGVAKNIQYF TGTGCCAGCAGTTCCTCCGGCGTAGCCAAAAACATTCAGTACTTC
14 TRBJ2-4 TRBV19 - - CASSNLGAKNIQYF TGTGCCAGTAGTAACCTGGGGGCCAAAAACATTCAGTACTTC
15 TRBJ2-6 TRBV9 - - CASSVEAWGANVLTF TGTGCCAGCAGCGTAGAGGCCTGGGGGGCCAACGTCCTGACTTTC
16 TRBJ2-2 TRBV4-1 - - CASSQSTGSNTGELFF TGCGCCAGCAGCCAATCCACAGGTTCGAACACCGGGGAGCTGTTTTTT
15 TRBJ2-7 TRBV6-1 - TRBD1 CASRNPGQGHYEQYF TGTGCCAGCAGGAACCCGGGACAGGGCCACTACGAGCAGTACTTC
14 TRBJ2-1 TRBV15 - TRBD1 CATSMGGRDREQFF TGTGCCACCAGCATGGGGGGACGGGACAGGGAGCAGTTCTTC
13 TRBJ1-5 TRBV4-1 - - CASSWGLGQPQHF TGCGCCAGCAGCTGGGGGTTGGGTCAGCCCCAGCATTTT
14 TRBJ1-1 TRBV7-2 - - CASSSYSANTEAFF TGTGCCAGCAGCTCTTACAGTGCGAACACTGAAGCTTTCTTT
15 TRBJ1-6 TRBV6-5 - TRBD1 CASSYSRTGPLALHF TGTGCCAGCAGTTACTCGAGGACAGGGCCTTTAGCCCTCCACTTT
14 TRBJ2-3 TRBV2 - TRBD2 CASRGTSGTDTQYF TGTGCCAGCAGGGGGACTAGCGGCACAGATACGCAGTATTTT
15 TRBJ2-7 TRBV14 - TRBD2 CASSRGLAGGYEQYF TGTGCCAGCAGCCGCGGACTAGCGGGGGGGTACGAGCAGTACTTC
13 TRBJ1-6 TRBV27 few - CASSLEIESPLHF TGTGCCAGCAGTTTGGAGATCGAATCACCCCTCCACTTT
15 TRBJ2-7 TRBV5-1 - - CASSSNPSKGYEQYF TGCGCCAGCAGCTCAAACCCCAGCAAGGGCTACGAGCAGTACTTC
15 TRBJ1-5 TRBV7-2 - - CASSFGGQGNQPQHF TGTGCCAGCAGCTTCGGGGGGCAAGGGAATCAGCCCCAGCATTTT
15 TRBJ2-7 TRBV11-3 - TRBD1 CASSLPGQGAYEQYF TGTGCCAGCAGCTTACCGGGACAGGGGGCTTACGAGCAGTACTTC
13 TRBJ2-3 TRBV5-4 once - CASSLGYQDTQYF TGTGCCAGCAGCTTGGGCTATCAAGATACGCAGTATTTT